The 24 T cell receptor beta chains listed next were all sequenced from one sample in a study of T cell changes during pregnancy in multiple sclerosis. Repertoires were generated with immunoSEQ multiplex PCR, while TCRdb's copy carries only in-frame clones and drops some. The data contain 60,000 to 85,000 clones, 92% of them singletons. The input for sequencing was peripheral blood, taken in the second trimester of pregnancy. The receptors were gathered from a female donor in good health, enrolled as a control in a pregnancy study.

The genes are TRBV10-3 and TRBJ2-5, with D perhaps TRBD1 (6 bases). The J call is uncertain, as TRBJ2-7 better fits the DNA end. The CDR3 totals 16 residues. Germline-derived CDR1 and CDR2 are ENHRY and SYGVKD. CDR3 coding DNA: TGTGCCATCAGACCCACCGGGACACCAAGCTCCTACGAGCAGTACTTC. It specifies CAIRPTGTPSSYEQYF.

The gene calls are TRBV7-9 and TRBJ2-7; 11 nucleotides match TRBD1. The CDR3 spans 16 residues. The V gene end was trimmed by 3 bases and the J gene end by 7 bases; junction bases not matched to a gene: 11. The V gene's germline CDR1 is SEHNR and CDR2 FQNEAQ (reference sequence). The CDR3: CASSLGIGDRGEEQYF. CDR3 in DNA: TGTGCCAGCAGCTTGGGTATCGGGGACAGGGGGGAAGAGCAGTACTTC.

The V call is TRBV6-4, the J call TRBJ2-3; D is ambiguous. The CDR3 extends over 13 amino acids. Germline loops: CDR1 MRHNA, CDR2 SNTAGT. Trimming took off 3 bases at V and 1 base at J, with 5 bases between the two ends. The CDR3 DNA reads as TGTGCCAGCAGTGAGGGCCGCACAGATACGCAGTATTTT. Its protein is CASSEGRTDTQYF.

The CDR3: CASSRGTTPEETQYF. In DNA, the CDR3 is TGCGCCAGCAGCCGGGGGACTACCCCCGAAGAGACCCAGTACTTC. The chain is built from TRBV5-1 and TRBJ2-5; 7 bases align to TRBD2. V shed 4 bases and J 3 bases; nucleotides not matched to a gene: 9. Germline V gene data show CDR1 as SGHRS and CDR2 as YFSETQ. CDR3 length: 15 amino acids.

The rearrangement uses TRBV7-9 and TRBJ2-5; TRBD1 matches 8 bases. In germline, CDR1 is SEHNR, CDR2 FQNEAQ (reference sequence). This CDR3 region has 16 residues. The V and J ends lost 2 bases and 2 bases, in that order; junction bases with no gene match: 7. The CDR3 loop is CASSLFLGTGQETQYF. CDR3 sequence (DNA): TGTGCCAGCAGCTTATTCCTTGGGACAGGACAAGAGACCCAGTACTTC.

CDR3 in amino acids: CASSLGVNTEAFF. CDR3 in DNA: TGTGCCAGCAGTCTCGGGGTCAACACTGAAGCTTTCTTT. The chain links TRBV28 to TRBJ1-1; D is unresolved. CDR3 length equals 13 residues. Deletions cut 5 bases from V and 2 bases from J, with 9 bases between. The germline gives CDR1 MDHEN, CDR2 SYDVKM. Drawing the rest from reference TRBV28 and TRBJ1-1, the complete variable domain is DVKVTQSSRYLVKRTGEKVFLECVQDMDHENMFWYRQDPGLGLRLIYFSYDVKMKEKGDIPEGYSVSREKKERFSLILESASTNQTSMYLCASSLGVNTEAFFGQGTRLTVV.

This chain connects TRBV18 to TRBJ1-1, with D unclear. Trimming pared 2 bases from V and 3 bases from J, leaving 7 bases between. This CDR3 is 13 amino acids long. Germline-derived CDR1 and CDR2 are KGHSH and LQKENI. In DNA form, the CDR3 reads TGTGCCAGCTCACCAGGCGGAGACACTGAAGCTTTCTTT. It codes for CASSPGGDTEAFF.

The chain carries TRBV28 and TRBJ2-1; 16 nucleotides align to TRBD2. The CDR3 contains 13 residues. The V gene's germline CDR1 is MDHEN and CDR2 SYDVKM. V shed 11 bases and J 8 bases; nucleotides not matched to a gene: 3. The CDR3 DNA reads TGTGCCGCCGGGACTAGCGGGAGGGATGAGCAGTTCTTC. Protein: CAAGTSGRDEQFF.

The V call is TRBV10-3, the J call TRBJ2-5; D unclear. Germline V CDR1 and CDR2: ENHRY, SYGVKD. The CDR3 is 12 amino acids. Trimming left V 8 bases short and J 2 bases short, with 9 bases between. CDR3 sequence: CAIAADQETQYF. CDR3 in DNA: TGTGCCATCGCGGCAGATCAAGAGACCCAGTACTTC.

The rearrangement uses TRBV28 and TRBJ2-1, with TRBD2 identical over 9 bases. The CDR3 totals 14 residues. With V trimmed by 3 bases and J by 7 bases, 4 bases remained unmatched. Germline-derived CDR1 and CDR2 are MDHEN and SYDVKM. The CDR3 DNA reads TGTGCCAGCAGTTTTATAGCGGGAGCGAATGAGCAGTTCTTC. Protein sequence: CASSFIAGANEQFF.

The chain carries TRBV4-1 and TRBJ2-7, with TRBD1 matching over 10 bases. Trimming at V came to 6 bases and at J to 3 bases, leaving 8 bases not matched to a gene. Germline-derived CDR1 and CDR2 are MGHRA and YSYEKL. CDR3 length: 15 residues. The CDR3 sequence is CASSPGQGVNYEQYF. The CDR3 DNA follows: TGCGCCAGCAGTCCCGGACAGGGGGTAAACTACGAGCAGTACTTC.

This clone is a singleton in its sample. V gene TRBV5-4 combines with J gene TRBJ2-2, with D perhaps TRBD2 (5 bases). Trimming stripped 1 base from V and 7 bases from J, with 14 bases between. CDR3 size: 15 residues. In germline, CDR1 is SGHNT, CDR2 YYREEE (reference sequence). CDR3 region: CASSLNGDSGGELFF. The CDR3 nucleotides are TGTGCCAGCAGCTTGAACGGGGATTCAGGCGGGGAGCTGTTTTTT.

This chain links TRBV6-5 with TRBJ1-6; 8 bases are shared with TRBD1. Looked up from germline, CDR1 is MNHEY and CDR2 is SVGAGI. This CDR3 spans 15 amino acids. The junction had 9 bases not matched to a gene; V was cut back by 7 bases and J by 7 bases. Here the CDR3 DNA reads TGTGCCAGCAAGGGTAACGACAGGGGAAATTCACCCCTCCACTTT. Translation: CASKGNDRGNSPLHF.

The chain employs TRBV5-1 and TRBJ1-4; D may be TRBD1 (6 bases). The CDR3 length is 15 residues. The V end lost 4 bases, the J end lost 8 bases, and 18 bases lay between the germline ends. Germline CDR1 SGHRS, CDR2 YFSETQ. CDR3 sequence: CASSKSDSSYEKLFF. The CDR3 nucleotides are TGCGCCAGCAGCAAGTCGGACAGCAGCTACGAAAAACTGTTTTTT.

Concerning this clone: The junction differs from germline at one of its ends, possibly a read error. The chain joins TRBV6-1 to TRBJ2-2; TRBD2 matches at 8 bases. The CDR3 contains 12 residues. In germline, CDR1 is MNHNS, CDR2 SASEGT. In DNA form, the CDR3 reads TGCGTAGCGGGGTTGGGCACCGGGGAGCTGTTTTTT. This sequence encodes CVAGLGTGELFF.

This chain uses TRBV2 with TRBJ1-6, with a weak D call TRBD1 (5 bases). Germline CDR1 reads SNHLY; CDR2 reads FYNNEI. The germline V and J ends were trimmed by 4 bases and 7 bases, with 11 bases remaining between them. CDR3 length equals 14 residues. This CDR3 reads CASSVGGANSPLHF. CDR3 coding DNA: TGTGCCAGCAGTGTGGGGGGAGCGAATTCACCCCTCCACTTT.

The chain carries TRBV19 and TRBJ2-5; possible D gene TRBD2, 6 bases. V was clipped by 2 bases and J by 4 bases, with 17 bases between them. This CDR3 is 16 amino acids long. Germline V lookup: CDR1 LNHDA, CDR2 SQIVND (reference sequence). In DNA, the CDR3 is TGTGCCAGTAGTATAACGGGAGCGTGGAGACTAGAGACCCAGTACTTC. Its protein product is CASSITGAWRLETQYF. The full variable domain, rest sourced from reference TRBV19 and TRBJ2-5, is DGGITQSPKYLFRKEGQNVTLSCEQNLNHDAMYWYRQDPGQGLRLIYYSQIVNDFQKGDIAEGYSVSREKKESFPLTVTSAQKNPTAFYLCASSITGAWRLETQYFGPGTRLLVL.

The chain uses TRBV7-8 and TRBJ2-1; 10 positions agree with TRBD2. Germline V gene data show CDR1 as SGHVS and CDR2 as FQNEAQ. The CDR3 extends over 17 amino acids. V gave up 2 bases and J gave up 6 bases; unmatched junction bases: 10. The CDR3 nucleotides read TGTGCCAGCAGCTTAATACTTACTAGCGGGAATAGCAATGAGCAGTTCTTC. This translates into CASSLILTSGNSNEQFF.

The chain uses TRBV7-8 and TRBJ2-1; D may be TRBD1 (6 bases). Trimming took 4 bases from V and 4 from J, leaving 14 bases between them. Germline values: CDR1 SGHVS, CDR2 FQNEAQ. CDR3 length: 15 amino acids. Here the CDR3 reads CASSSPTGPYNEQFF. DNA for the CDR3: TGTGCCAGCAGCTCCCCGACAGGTCCGTACAATGAGCAGTTCTTC. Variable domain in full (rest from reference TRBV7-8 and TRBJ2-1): GAGVSQSPRYKVAKRGQDVALRCDPISGHVSLFWYQQALGQGPEFLTYFQNEAQLDKSGLPSDRFFAERPEGSVSTLKIQRTQQEDSAVYLCASSSPTGPYNEQFFGPGTRLTVL.

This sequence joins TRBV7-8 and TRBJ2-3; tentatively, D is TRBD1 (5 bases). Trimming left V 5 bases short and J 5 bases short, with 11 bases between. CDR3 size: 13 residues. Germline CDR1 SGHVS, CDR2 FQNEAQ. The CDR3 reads CASSPPREDTQYF. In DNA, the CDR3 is TGTGCCAGCAGCCCCCCCAGGGAAGATACGCAGTATTTT.

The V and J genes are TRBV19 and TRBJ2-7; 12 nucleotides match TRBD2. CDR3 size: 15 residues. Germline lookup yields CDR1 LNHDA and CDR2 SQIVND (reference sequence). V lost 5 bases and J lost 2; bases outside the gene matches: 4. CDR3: CASSATSGGTYEQYF. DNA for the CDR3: TGTGCCAGTAGTGCGACTAGCGGGGGTACCTACGAGCAGTACTTC.

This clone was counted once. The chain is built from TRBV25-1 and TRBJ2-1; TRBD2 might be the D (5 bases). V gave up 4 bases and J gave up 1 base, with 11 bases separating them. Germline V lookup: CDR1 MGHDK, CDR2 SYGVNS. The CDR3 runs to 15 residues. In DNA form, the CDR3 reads TGTGCCAGCAGTGGCCGGAGACTATCCTACAATGAGCAGTTCTTC. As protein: CASSGRRLSYNEQFF.

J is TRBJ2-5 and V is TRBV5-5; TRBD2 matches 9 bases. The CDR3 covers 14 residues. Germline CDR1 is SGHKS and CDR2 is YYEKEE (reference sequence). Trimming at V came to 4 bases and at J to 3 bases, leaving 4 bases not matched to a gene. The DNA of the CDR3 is TGTGCCAGCAGCCTATCTAGCGGGGAAGAGACCCAGTACTTC. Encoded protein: CASSLSSGEETQYF.

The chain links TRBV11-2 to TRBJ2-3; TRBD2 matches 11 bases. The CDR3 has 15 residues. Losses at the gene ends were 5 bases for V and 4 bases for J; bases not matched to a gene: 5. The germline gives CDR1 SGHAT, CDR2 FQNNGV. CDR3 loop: CASSALAGGPDTQYF. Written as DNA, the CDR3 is TGTGCCAGCAGCGCGCTAGCGGGGGGCCCAGATACGCAGTATTTT. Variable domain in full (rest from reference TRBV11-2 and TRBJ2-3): EAGVAQSPRYKIIEKRQSVAFWCNPISGHATLYWYQQILGQGPKLLIQFQNNGVVDDSQLPKDRFSAERLKGVDSTLKIQPAKLEDSAVYLCASSALAGGPDTQYFGPGTRLTVL.